This T cell receptor beta chain was obtained from a study of blood T cell repertoires in COVID-19. Study in general: Sites across the United States, Italy and Spain contributed samples from acute and convalescent COVID-19.

Original handling: Amplifying reference gene primers gave estimates of nucleated cell counts. Data came from immunoSEQ multiplex PCR; TCRdb stores just in-frame clones and leaves some out. The D gene and trimming were derived from the DNA, and the V and J assignments and clone size from that table. The data show 130,000 or so clones, 88% seen once. The length of the CDR3 is 14 residues. V was shortened by 4 bases and J by 4 bases, with 16 bases between the two germline ends. Germline V CDR1 and CDR2: SQVTM, ANQGSEA. The sequence was obtained from a human donor in a cohort sampled during active COVID-19. The rearrangement uses TRBV29-1 and TRBJ1-1; D is possibly TRBD1 (6 bases). Sequenced sample: peripheral blood. The CDR3 protein is CSVGVLDSSTEAFF. CDR3 in DNA: TGCAGCGTTGGGGTTTTGGACAGCTCCACTGAAGCTTTCTTT.